This TCR beta chain was identified during a study of T cell changes during pregnancy in multiple sclerosis (dated by TCRdb to between 2019 and 2020). About the full investigation: The study examined how the T cell repertoire changed over the course of pregnancy in women with multiple sclerosis.

Comments on this clone: Its cognate antigen has yet to be identified. Per-nucleotide qualities are absent, and no much larger clonotype sits a single base away.

From its cysteine to its phenylalanine, the CDR3 spans 17 amino acids. The DNA shown is the 51-base CDR3, in frame from base 1. The germline V end is reduced by 1 base and the J end by 4 bases; junction bases left unmatched: 12. From the germline V gene (reference sequence), CDR1 is LNHNV and CDR2 is YYDKDF. To prepare the library, the immunoSEQ multiplex PCR assay was applied. The table comes from immuneACCESS by way of TCRdb, which keeps in-frame sequences with V and J called. Part of the clones is missing from these tables; in studies checked, under half for an unresolved V gene and the rest for unknown reasons. The sample table shows 28,000 or so clones, and around nine tenths are seen once. Under 8% of the sample is taken by the ten largest.

The sequence derives from a female donor with multiple sclerosis, enrolled in a pregnancy study. The material was CD8+ T cells from peripheral blood mononuclear cells, obtained before pregnancy. The chain is assembled from TRBV15 and TRBJ1-2; 7 of the junction bases match TRBD1. The CDR3: CATSRVILQGQSYGYTF. The base sequence is TGTGCCACCAGCAGAGTCATCCTACAGGGACAGTCCTATGGCTACACCTTC.